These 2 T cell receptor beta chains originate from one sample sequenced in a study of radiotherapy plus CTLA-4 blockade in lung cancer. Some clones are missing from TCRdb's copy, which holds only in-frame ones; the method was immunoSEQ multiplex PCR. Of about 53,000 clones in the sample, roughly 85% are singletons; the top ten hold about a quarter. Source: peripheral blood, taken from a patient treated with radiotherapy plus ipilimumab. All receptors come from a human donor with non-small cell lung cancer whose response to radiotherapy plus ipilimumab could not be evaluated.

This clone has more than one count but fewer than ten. The CDR3 coding sequence is TGTGCCAGCAGACTGACAGGGTCTGGAAACACCATATATTTT. Its protein product is CASRLTGSGNTIYF. The chain combines TRBV6-5 with TRBJ1-3; 7 positions agree with TRBD1. From germline, CDR1 is MNHEY and CDR2 SVGAGI. The CDR3 contains 14 residues. J gave up 1 base and V 6 bases, and 3 bases lay outside the gene matches.

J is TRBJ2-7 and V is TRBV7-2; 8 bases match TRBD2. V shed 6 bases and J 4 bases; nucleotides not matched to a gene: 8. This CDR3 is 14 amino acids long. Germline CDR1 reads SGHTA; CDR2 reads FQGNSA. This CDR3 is CASRMGAGVYEQYF. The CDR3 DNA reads TGTGCCAGCAGGATGGGAGCGGGAGTTTACGAGCAGTACTTC.